This T cell receptor (beta chain) is drawn from a study of blood T cell repertoires in COVID-19. On the study more broadly: The United States, Italy and Spain supplied acute and convalescent COVID-19 samples. T cells, B-cell-depleted T cells, or PBMCs supplied cDNA or gDNA.

Per the original methods: Amplification from reference gene primers served as the basis for estimated nucleated cell counts. Sequencing was performed with immunoSEQ multiplex PCR; in TCRdb, only in-frame clones are kept and a portion is missing. V, J and clone size were drawn from that table, and D and trimming were deduced from the DNA. The table has 190,000 or so clones, 94% seen once. CDR1 is SGHAT, CDR2 FQNNGV, per germline. The CDR3 covers 13 residues. The V gene lost 0 bases and the J gene lost 6 bases, with 8 bases spanning the gap. This clone has only one observation. This clonotype was obtained from a man between 25 and 39 years old with COVID-19, enrolled during active disease. The sequencing input was peripheral blood. The chain recombines TRBV11-2 with TRBJ1-2; tentative D call: TRBD1 (5 bases). The CDR3: CASSLDAGHGYTF. The DNA for the CDR3 is TGTGCCAGCAGCTTAGATGCGGGGCATGGCTACACCTTC.